The rows below give T cell receptor beta chains drawn from one sample of a study of blood T cells in healthy people across ages. TCRdb re-analysed the 5' RACE reads in MiXCR, keeping a single row per CDR3 protein. The repertoire includes more than 650,000 distinct CDR3 sequences, about a quarter of them detected once, and roughly 3.1% sits in the top ten. The data were also submitted as part of a second study, on T cells of mothers and their children.

The material sequenced was blood. These receptors all stem from a boy between 10 and 17 years old in good health. Each CDR3 is given with its conserved first and last residue. D genes are given only for firm matches.

v_call	j_call	d_call	cdr3_aa
TRBV29-1	TRBJ2-7	TRBD1	CSVEGQGGPYEQYF
TRBV7-8	TRBJ1-4	-	CASSLASGGRATNEKLFF
TRBV3-1	TRBJ2-1	TRBD2	CASYGGTQTNEQFF
TRBV30	TRBJ2-3	TRBD2	CAWSGAGLSTDTQYF
TRBV10-3	TRBJ1-5	-	CAISESRAYNQPQHF
TRBV28	TRBJ1-2	-	CASRLAGGAGYYGYTF
TRBV28	TRBJ2-4	-	CASSPNVIQYF
TRBV6-1	TRBJ2-6	-	CASMSSSGANVLTF
TRBV6-5	TRBJ2-5	-	CASSRPDSVGETQYF
TRBV4-1	TRBJ1-2	TRBD1	CASSQPDRANYGYTF
TRBV28	TRBJ2-7	TRBD1	CATTGSGGSYEQYF
TRBV28	TRBJ1-2	-	CASDRQNYGYTF
TRBV27	TRBJ1-1	-	CAGSLLGGGNTEAFF
TRBV7-8	TRBJ2-5	-	CASSLDYSQETQYF
TRBV7-9	TRBJ2-1	TRBD2	CASSTKTSRAGNEQFF
TRBV5-1	TRBJ2-1	-	CASSLEFREYNEQFF
TRBV5-1	-	TRBD1	CASSLSRTGEIYEQYF
TRBV14	TRBJ2-2	-	CASSQDWRGTNTGELFF
TRBV29-1	TRBJ2-7	TRBD1	CSGTGGDYEQYF
TRBV5-1	TRBJ1-1	-	CASSLAWGATTEAFF
TRBV7-9	TRBJ2-7	-	CASSLAGLYEQYF
TRBV3-1	-	TRBD2	CASSQGRASGDNEQFF
TRBV5-1	TRBJ2-4	-	CASSPKTGNIQYF
TRBV5-1	TRBJ1-1	-	CASSLLTNTEAFF
TRBV12-5	TRBJ2-5	-	CASGMDTQETQYF